This T cell receptor beta chain was sequenced for a study of OX40 agonist ivuxolimab in advanced cancers. TCRdb's table, derived via immunoSEQ multiplex PCR, lists solely in-frame clones and lacks some. Among around 70,000 clones listed, around four fifths were seen once. V was shortened by 4 bases and J by 0 bases, with 10 bases between the two germline ends. The CDR3 is 15 residues long. Per the germline V gene, CDR1 is SNHLY and CDR2 is FYNNEI. The input for sequencing was CD4+ or CD8+ T cells sorted from blood, taken in a trial of the OX40 agonist ivuxolimab. This TCR derives from an adult with an advanced solid tumor such as melanoma, head and neck, liver or kidney cancer. This rearrangement joins TRBV2 to TRBJ1-3; D is undetermined. CDR3 sequence: CASSGTESSGNTIYF. In DNA form, the CDR3 reads TGTGCCAGCAGTGGGACGGAGAGCTCTGGAAACACCATATATTTT.